The sequence of this T cell receptor (beta chain) was determined in a study of pediatric ulcerative colitis. Profiling relied on immunoSEQ multiplex PCR, and the TCRdb table lists in-frame clones only, not all of them. The table shows tens of thousands of clones, with 60% to 85% occurring only once. During colonoscopy, one to two rectal pinch biopsies were collected. Details on this clone: Its antigen is undetermined.

General study results and limits: Blood-rectal clonal overlap within each person was significantly higher in ulcerative colitis patients than controls.

The clonotype originates from a girl aged 10-17 years with moderate ulcerative colitis. Sequencing was carried out using gut tissue.

The CDR3 here is CASSPDPTGETQYF. CDR3 DNA: TGTGCCAGCAGCCCCGATCCGACAGGCGAGACCCAGTACTTC. The chain is built from TRBV5-6 and TRBJ2-5; possible D gene TRBD1, 6 bases. This CDR3 is 14 amino acids long. The germline V gene has CDR1 SGHDT and CDR2 YYEEEE. V was clipped by 4 bases and J by 5 bases, with 15 bases between them.